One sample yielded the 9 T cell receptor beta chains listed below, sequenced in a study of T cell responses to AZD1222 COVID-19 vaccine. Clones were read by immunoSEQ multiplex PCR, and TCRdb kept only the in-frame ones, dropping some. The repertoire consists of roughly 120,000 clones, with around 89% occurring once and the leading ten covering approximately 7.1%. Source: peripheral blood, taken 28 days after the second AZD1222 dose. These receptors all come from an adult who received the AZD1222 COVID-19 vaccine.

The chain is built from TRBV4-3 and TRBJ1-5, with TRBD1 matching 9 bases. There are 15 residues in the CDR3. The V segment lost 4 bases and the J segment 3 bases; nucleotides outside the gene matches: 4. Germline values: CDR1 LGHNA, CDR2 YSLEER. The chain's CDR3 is CASSPGTGFNQPQHF. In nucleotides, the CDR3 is TGCGCCAGCAGCCCCGGGACAGGGTTCAATCAGCCCCAGCATTTT.

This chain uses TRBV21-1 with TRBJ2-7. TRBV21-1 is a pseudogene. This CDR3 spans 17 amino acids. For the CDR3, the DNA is TGTGCCAGCAGCAAACCGGGGCCCAGTTGGGTATCCTACGAGCAGTACTTC. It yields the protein CASSKPGPSWVSYEQYF.

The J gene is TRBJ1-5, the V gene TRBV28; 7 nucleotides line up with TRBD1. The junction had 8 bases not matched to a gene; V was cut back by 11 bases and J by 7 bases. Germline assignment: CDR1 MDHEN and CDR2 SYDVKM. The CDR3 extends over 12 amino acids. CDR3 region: CALSTGTQPQHF. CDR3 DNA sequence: TGTGCCCTATCGACAGGGACCCAGCCCCAGCATTTT.

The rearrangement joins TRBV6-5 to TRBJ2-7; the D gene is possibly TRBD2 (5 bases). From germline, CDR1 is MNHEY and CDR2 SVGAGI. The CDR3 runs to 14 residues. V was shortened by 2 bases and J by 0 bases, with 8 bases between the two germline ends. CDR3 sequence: CASSYDGGSYEQYF. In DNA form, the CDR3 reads TGTGCCAGCAGTTACGACGGAGGCTCCTACGAGCAGTACTTC.

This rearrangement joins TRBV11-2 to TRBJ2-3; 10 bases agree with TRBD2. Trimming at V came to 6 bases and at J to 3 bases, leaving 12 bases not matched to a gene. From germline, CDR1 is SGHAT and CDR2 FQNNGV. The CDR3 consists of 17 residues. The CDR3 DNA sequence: TGTGCCAGCAGTCGCTCGGCCACTAGCGGGACAACAGATACGCAGTATTTT. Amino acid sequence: CASSRSATSGTTDTQYF.

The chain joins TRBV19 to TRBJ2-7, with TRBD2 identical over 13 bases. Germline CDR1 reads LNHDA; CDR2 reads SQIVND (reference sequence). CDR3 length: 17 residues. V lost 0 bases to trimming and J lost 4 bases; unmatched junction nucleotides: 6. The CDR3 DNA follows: TGTGCCAGTAGTATAGATCTCGGGACTAGCGGGAAGTACGAGCAGTACTTC. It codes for CASSIDLGTSGKYEQYF.

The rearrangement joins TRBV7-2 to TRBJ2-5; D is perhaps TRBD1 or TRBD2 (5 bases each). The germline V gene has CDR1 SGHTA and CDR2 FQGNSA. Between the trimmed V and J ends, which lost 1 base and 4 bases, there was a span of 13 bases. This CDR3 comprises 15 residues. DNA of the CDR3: TGTGCCAGCAGCTTAGGGGGGTATACGAGAGAGACCCAGTACTTC. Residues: CASSLGGYTRETQYF.

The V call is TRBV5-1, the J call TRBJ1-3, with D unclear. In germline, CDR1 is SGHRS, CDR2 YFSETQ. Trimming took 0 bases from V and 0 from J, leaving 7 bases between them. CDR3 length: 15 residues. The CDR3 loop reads CASSLGESSGNTIYF. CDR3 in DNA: TGCGCCAGCAGCTTGGGGGAGTCCTCTGGAAACACCATATATTTT.

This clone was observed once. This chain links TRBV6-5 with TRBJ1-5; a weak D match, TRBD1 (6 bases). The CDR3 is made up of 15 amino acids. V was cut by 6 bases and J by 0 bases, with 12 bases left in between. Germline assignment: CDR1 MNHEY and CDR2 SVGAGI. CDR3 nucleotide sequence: TGTGCCAGCAGACCCGGGACATCTAGCAATCAGCCCCAGCATTTT. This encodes CASRPGTSSNQPQHF.